A single sample is the source of the 26 T cell receptor beta chains below, sequenced in a study of blood T cells in healthy people across ages (dated by TCRdb to 2014 to 2015). Libraries were prepared through 5' RACE. Instrument used: Illumina HiSeq 2500. A second roughly 6 to 12 cycle PCR used a sample-barcoded 5' primer and a J-beta primer mix. Using fastp at Q25 and MiXCR, TCRdb reprocessed the public reads and kept productive beta chains. Rows are unified per CDR3 protein, each entry keeping the most common DNA and genes. The sample table contains about 1.5 million distinct CDR3 sequences; only one count was recorded for roughly 45% of them. Roughly 8.2% of the sample is taken by the ten largest. The sequencing sample was made of blood. These receptor sequences come from a woman between 18 and 29 years old in good health.

This clonotype was counted between two and nine times. The chain combines TRBV7-9 with TRBJ1-1; D ambiguous. This CDR3 region has 11 residues. The germline gives CDR1 SEHNR, CDR2 FQNEAQ (reference sequence). CDR3 nucleotides: TGTGGGTCCACGGGCGTCACTGAAGCTTTCTTT. It translates to CGSTGVTEAFF.

In this sample, this clonotype turned up a few times. This chain connects TRBV9 to TRBJ2-4; no clear D gene. V was shortened by 2 bases and J by 3 bases, with 9 bases between the two germline ends. The CDR3 consists of 14 residues. Germline V CDR1 and CDR2: SGDLS, YYNGEE. The CDR3 DNA reads as TGTGCCAGCAGCGTCACATGGAGCAAAAACATTCAGTACTTC. Amino acid sequence: CASSVTWSKNIQYF.

In its sample, this clonotype was seen many times. The CDR3 coding sequence is TGTGCCAGCAGTTTCGGTTATTACGAGCAGTACTTC. Translating it yields CASSFGYYEQYF. The V gene is TRBV12-3 or TRBV12-4, the J gene TRBJ2-7; D not certain. V lost 3 bases to trimming and J lost 4 bases, with 7 bases between them. The CDR3 runs 12 residues.

This clonotype was recorded a few times. The chain links TRBV25-1 to TRBJ2-6, with no clear D. Germline V lookup: CDR1 MGHDK, CDR2 SYGVNS. V gave up 6 bases and J gave up 4 bases, with 7 bases separating them. CDR3 length: 13 residues. CDR3 protein: CASRPIGANVLTF. In DNA, the CDR3 is TGTGCCAGCAGGCCTATCGGGGCCAACGTCCTGACTTTC.

The chain carries TRBV7-2 and TRBJ2-5, with TRBD1 identical over 7 bases. V trimming: 5 bases; J trimming: 5 bases; junction bases outside the gene matches: 11. Germline assignment: CDR1 SGHTA and CDR2 FQGNSA. The CDR3 is 15 amino acids. The CDR3 DNA is TGTGCCAGCAGCAAGGGACAGTTACTAGGGGAGACCCAGTACTTC. Amino acids: CASSKGQLLGETQYF.

The rearrangement uses TRBV29-1 and TRBJ2-7, with a tentative D call TRBD1 (5 bases). Germline CDR1 is SQVTM and CDR2 is ANQGSEA. The V and J ends lost 4 bases and 2 bases respectively, with 15 bases between them. This CDR3 comprises 14 residues. CDR3 sequence reads: CSVGRTTSPYEQYF. Written as DNA, the CDR3 is TGCAGCGTTGGCCGGACAACATCTCCCTACGAGCAGTACTTC.

The rearrangement joins TRBV29-1 to TRBJ2-2, with 12 bases that match TRBD2. Germline V gene sequence: CDR1 SQVTM, CDR2 ANQGSEA. This CDR3 has 17 residues. The V gene end was trimmed by 5 bases and the J gene end by 3 bases; junction bases not matched to a gene: 10. CDR3 residues: CSVQTSGSSAHTGELFF. The CDR3 DNA reads as TGCAGCGTTCAGACTAGCGGGAGCTCGGCCCACACCGGGGAGCTGTTTTTT.

The CDR3 region has the DNA TGCAGTGCTCGTCCGGCGGGTGGTCGGGGATGGGGGACCCAGTACTTC. Translation: CSARPAGGRGWGTQYF. The chain uses TRBV20-1 and TRBJ2-5, with a weak D call TRBD2 (5 bases). Germline CDR1 and CDR2: DFQATT and SNEGSKA (reference sequence). The V end was cut by 5 bases, the J end by 7 bases, with 26 bases between. This CDR3 has 16 residues.

A note on this clonotype: The germline gene is not matched at one end of the junction; a read error may be the cause. This chain links TRBV10-3 with TRBJ2-3; a weak D match, TRBD1 (6 bases). Germline loops: CDR1 ENHRY, CDR2 SYGVKD. The CDR3 runs 14 residues. DNA for the CDR3: TGTGCCATCACCTTTGGTCCCGCGACAGGTACGCAGTATTTT. Residues: CAITFGPATGTQYF.

V and J are TRBV24-1 and TRBJ2-7; no reliable D call. V lost 2 bases and J lost 4, with 5 bases in between. The CDR3 covers 12 residues. Germline V gene sequence: CDR1 KGHDR, CDR2 SFDVKD. In DNA form, the CDR3 reads TGTGCCACCAGTGATTCGGAGTACGAGCAGTACTTC. This sequence encodes CATSDSEYEQYF.

This sequence joins TRBV6-1 and TRBJ2-7; 10 bases match TRBD2. Germline loops: CDR1 MNHNS, CDR2 SASEGT. The trim removed 8 bases at V and 7 bases at J, leaving 14 bases unmatched. CDR3 length: 15 residues. The CDR3 region is CASLGKTSGRNEQYF. The DNA of the CDR3 is TGTGCCAGCTTAGGTAAGACTAGCGGGCGCAATGAGCAGTACTTC.

This clonotype has more than one count but fewer than ten. V usage is TRBV28 and J usage is TRBJ2-6; D gene uncertain. There are 14 residues in the CDR3. The germline V and J ends were trimmed by 2 bases and 3 bases, with 5 bases remaining between them. Germline CDR1 reads MDHEN; CDR2 reads SYDVKM. This CDR3 is CASSLRVGANVLTF. The CDR3 bases are TGTGCCAGCAGTTTAAGGGTTGGGGCCAACGTCCTGACTTTC.

The chain couples TRBV4-1 to TRBJ1-1; 10 nucleotides agree with TRBD1. Germline CDR1 MGHRA, CDR2 YSYEKL. The CDR3 is 16 residues long. V dropped 3 bases and J dropped 4; count of bases not matched to a gene: 8. The CDR3 is CASSHAGGQGGTEAFF. In nucleotides, the CDR3 is TGCGCCAGCAGCCACGCAGGAGGACAGGGGGGCACTGAAGCTTTCTTT.

The V call is TRBV12-3 or TRBV12-4, the J call TRBJ1-2, with TRBD1 matching over 7 bases. The CDR3 runs to 15 residues. After removal of 5 bases from V and 4 bases from J, the junction contained 10 bases not matched to a gene. As DNA, the CDR3 is TGTGCCAGCAGTCCCCGGGGCGACAGGGCCTATGGCTACACCTTC. This translates into CASSPRGDRAYGYTF.

Ten or more counts support this clonotype. The chain recombines TRBV29-1 with TRBJ2-3, with 8 bases lining up with TRBD1. The ends lost 7 bases at V and 4 bases at J; junction bases unmatched: 7. The germline gives CDR1 SQVTM, CDR2 ANQGSEA. CDR3 length: 13 residues. The CDR3 DNA follows: TGCAGCGCCGAGGACAGGGCATCAGATACGCAGTATTTT. Protein sequence: CSAEDRASDTQYF.

The table lists this clonotype with a few counts. This sequence joins TRBV29-1 and TRBJ2-5, with TRBD1 matching over 10 bases. The trim removed 7 bases at V and 11 bases at J, leaving 13 bases unmatched. Germline CDR1 reads SQVTM; CDR2 reads ANQGSEA. The CDR3 contains 13 residues. The CDR3 region is CSGDRGRLYGQYF. In DNA, the CDR3 is TGCAGCGGGGACAGGGGACGTCTCTACGGGCAGTACTTC.

This chain connects TRBV20-1 to TRBJ1-3; D is unresolved. The germline V gene encodes CDR1 DFQATT and CDR2 SNEGSKA (reference sequence). The CDR3 runs to 13 residues. The V gene lost 5 bases and the J gene lost 0 bases, with 8 bases spanning the gap. The CDR3 DNA sequence: TGCAGTGCTCAGGATAGCTCTGGAAACACCATATATTTT. Translating gives CSAQDSSGNTIYF.

This clonotype was seen once. The chain has TRBV6-1 and TRBJ2-7; either TRBD1 or TRBD2 may supply D (5 bases each). CDR1 is MNHNS and CDR2 is SASEGT in the germline V gene. The CDR3 covers 17 residues. V lost 6 bases and J lost 3, with 24 bases in between. In nucleotides, the CDR3 is TGTGCCAGCAGCCAAATCCGAGGGGAGCTAGGAATCTACGAGCAGTACTTC. Translated, it gives CASSQIRGELGIYEQYF.

This clonotype came up a few times. CDR3 sequence reads: CASSPSGSRATQETQYF. The CDR3 nucleotides are TGTGCCAGCTCACCATCGGGCAGCCGAGCAACCCAAGAGACCCAGTACTTC. The chain uses TRBV18 and TRBJ2-5; D gene unclear. V gave up 2 bases and J gave up 1 base, with 17 bases separating them. Germline CDR1 reads KGHSH; CDR2 reads LQKENI. The CDR3 contains 17 residues.

The chain couples TRBV5-1 to TRBJ2-5, with 8 bases that match TRBD1. The J call could be wrong; TRBJ2-7 is a better fit for the DNA end. Germline loops: CDR1 SGHRS, CDR2 YFSETQ. This CDR3 contains 15 residues. Written as DNA, the CDR3 is TGCGCCAGCAGCTTCCGCCTCGACAGGGGTAACGAGCAGTACTTC. Protein: CASSFRLDRGNEQYF.

The chain has TRBV12-3 or TRBV12-4 and TRBJ2-1; TRBD1 is a possible D gene (5 bases). The CDR3 spans 11 residues. Trimming cost V 6 bases and J 12 bases, with 12 bases left between them. CDR3 sequence (DNA): TGTGCCAGCAGATCAGGGTGGGGGCAGTTCTTC. Translating it yields CASRSGWGQFF.

The chain joins TRBV10-3 to TRBJ2-4, with D perhaps matching TRBD1 or TRBD2 (5 bases each). The J call may be incorrect, as the DNA end agrees better with TRBJ2-7. Germline lookup yields CDR1 ENHRY and CDR2 SYGVKD. CDR3 length: 13 amino acids. The CDR3, as DNA: TGTGCCATCAGTGGGGGGACGGGATACGAGCAGTACTTC. As protein: CAISGGTGYEQYF.

CDR3 sequence (DNA): TGTGCCACCAGCAGGGCTTTAGGCAGGGCGAACACTGAAGCTTTCTTT. Residues: CATSRALGRANTEAFF. V is TRBV15 and J is TRBJ1-1, with D perhaps TRBD1 (5 bases). In germline, CDR1 is LNHNV, CDR2 YYDKDF (reference sequence). The CDR3 sequence is 16 residues long. Trimming left V 3 bases short and J 1 base short, with 15 bases between.

The rearrangement joins TRBV6-6 to TRBJ2-7; D ambiguous. CDR1 is MNHNY and CDR2 is SVGAGI in the germline V gene (reference sequence). This CDR3 has 13 residues. V shed 7 bases and J shed 2 bases, with 12 bases lying between them. The CDR3 sequence is CASTWARAYEQYF. The DNA for the CDR3 is TGTGCCAGCACGTGGGCTAGAGCCTACGAGCAGTACTTC.

The chain has TRBV7-8 and TRBJ1-2, with 9 bases that match TRBD1. The CDR3 length is 17 residues. Germline CDR1 is SGHVS and CDR2 is FQNEAQ. The ends lost 7 bases at V and 1 base at J; junction bases unmatched: 13. The chain's CDR3 is CASNPDRGHQGNYGYTF. The CDR3 bases are TGTGCCAGCAACCCGGACAGGGGCCATCAGGGTAACTATGGCTACACCTTC.

Of note for this clonotype: One base away lies a much larger clone, so this may be a sequencing read error. The chain combines TRBV7-3 with TRBJ1-1; TRBD1 might be the D (5 bases). Trimming took 5 bases from V and 1 from J, leaving 8 bases between them. The germline V gene has CDR1 SGHTA and CDR2 FQGTGA. The CDR3 covers 13 residues. CDR3 sequence reads: CASSPDKNTEAFF. CDR3 nucleotide sequence: TGTGCCAGCAGCCCGGACAAGAACACTGAAGCTTTCTTT.